Sequencing of this T cell receptor beta chain was carried out in a study of blood T cell repertoires in COVID-19. Study background: The United States, Italy and Spain were the sources of the acute and convalescent COVID-19 samples.

V gave up 3 bases and J gave up 3 bases; unmatched junction bases: 7. The CDR3 runs to 16 residues. The germline CDR1 and CDR2 sequences are SGHDT and YYEEEE. Study processing details: How many nucleated cells were present was estimated from reference gene primer amplification. Profiling relied on immunoSEQ multiplex PCR, and the TCRdb table lists in-frame clones only, not all of them. The V and J calls and clone size come from that table; D and trimming were worked out from the DNA. The table includes under 130,000 clones, about four fifths detected once. The rearrangement joins TRBV5-6 to TRBJ1-5; 9 positions agree with TRBD1. What was sequenced was peripheral blood. This TCR was sampled from a woman in her 70s with acute or convalescent COVID-19. DNA for the CDR3: TGTGCCAGCAGCTCCGGGACAGGGTATACCAATCAGCCCCAGCATTTT. Protein sequence: CASSSGTGYTNQPQHF. The whole variable domain, remainder taken from reference TRBV5-6 and TRBJ1-5, is DAGVTQSPTHLIKTRGQQVTLRCSPKSGHDTVSWYQQALGQGPQFIFQYYEEEERQRGNFPDRFSGHQFPNYSSELNVNALLLGDSALYLCASSSGTGYTNQPQHFGDGTRLSIL.